What follows are 10 T cell receptor beta chains derived from one specimen sequenced in a study of blood T cell repertoires in COVID-19. This table comes from immunoSEQ multiplex PCR, and its TCRdb copy is limited to in-frame clones, with some not included. The sample has approximately 440,000 clones, about nine tenths seen once. Sequencing used peripheral blood. The receptors shown here come from a woman in her forties or fifties with COVID-19, enrolled during active disease.

J is TRBJ2-3 and V is TRBV4-1, with 9 bases aligning to TRBD2. CDR1 and CDR2 (germline): MGHRA, YSYEKL. J lost 3 bases, V lost 2 bases, and 3 bases had no gene match. The CDR3 totals 15 residues. The CDR3 loop is CASSQPGLATDTQYF. CDR3 coding DNA: TGCGCCAGCAGCCAACCGGGACTAGCAACAGATACGCAGTATTTT.

The V gene is TRBV28, the J gene TRBJ1-6, with 8 bases that match TRBD1. The CDR3 runs to 17 residues. Germline V gene sequence: CDR1 MDHEN, CDR2 SYDVKM. The V segment lost 5 bases and the J segment 4 bases; nucleotides outside the gene matches: 10. DNA of the CDR3: TGTGCCAGCAGTCCTCGGACAGGGAGGGGGTATAATTCACCCCTCCACTTT. Translation: CASSPRTGRGYNSPLHF.

The chain employs TRBV27 and TRBJ1-1; tentatively, D is TRBD1 (6 bases). Trimming took off 6 bases at V and 7 bases at J, with 12 bases between the two ends. The CDR3 runs to 12 residues. The germline CDR1 and CDR2 sequences are MNHEY and SMNVEV (reference sequence). CDR3 coding DNA: TGTGCCAGCAGCAAGGACAGTCGTGAAGCTTTCTTT. Protein product: CASSKDSREAFF.

This clone showed up just once. The chain has TRBV11-2 and TRBJ2-1; maybe TRBD2 (5 bases). Germline values: CDR1 SGHAT, CDR2 FQNNGV. Trimming took off 4 bases at V and 12 bases at J, with 22 bases between the two ends. The CDR3 loop spans 15 amino acids. The chain's CDR3 is CASSSSQDWRVGQFF. The CDR3 nucleotides read TGTGCCAGCAGCTCCTCGCAAGACTGGCGGGTAGGGCAGTTCTTC.

The rearrangement links TRBV2 to TRBJ1-1; D may be TRBD1 (6 bases). Trimming left V 4 bases short and J 1 base short, with 10 bases between. Germline V gives CDR1 SNHLY, CDR2 FYNNEI. The CDR3 covers 14 residues. This CDR3 is CASSGQGTNTEAFF. The CDR3 nucleotides are TGTGCCAGCAGTGGTCAGGGGACGAACACTGAAGCTTTCTTT. The variable domain in full, completed from reference TRBV2 and TRBJ1-1, reads EPEVTQTPSHQVTQMGQEVILRCVPISNHLYFYWYRQILGQKVEFLVSFYNNEISEKSEIFDDQFSVERPDGSNFTLKIRSTKLEDSAMYFCASSGQGTNTEAFFGQGTRLTVV.

The V gene is TRBV5-1, the J gene TRBJ2-1, with 11 positions matching TRBD2. The CDR3 is 15 amino acids. Trimming took 4 bases from V and 5 from J; bases not matched to a gene: 5. In germline, CDR1 is SGHRS, CDR2 YFSETQ. The CDR3 spells CASSEGTSGDNEQFF. CDR3 DNA: TGCGCCAGCAGCGAAGGGACTAGCGGTGACAATGAGCAGTTCTTC.

The chain employs TRBV5-1 and TRBJ2-2; tentatively, D is TRBD1 (6 bases). Germline CDR1 reads SGHRS; CDR2 reads YFSETQ. V was shortened by 4 bases and J by 0 bases, with 10 bases between the two germline ends. The CDR3 length is 15 residues. The CDR3 DNA sequence: TGCGCCAGCAGCCCCGGGACACCGAACACCGGGGAGCTGTTTTTT. Translation: CASSPGTPNTGELFF.

This chain joins TRBV30 and TRBJ2-3, with 11 bases aligning to TRBD2. The V gene's germline CDR1 is GTSNPN and CDR2 SVGIG (reference sequence). The CDR3 runs 14 residues. Germline trimming cut 7 bases from V and 6 bases from J; bases unmatched to any gene: 9. CDR3 residues: CAYRLAGYGDTQYF. The CDR3, as DNA: TGTGCCTACCGACTAGCGGGGTACGGCGATACGCAGTATTTT.

The sample holds one count of this clone. J is TRBJ1-5 and V is TRBV2, with 8 bases aligning to TRBD1. The CDR3 is 15 residues long. The junction had 7 bases not matched to a gene; V was cut back by 6 bases and J by 3 bases. Germline CDR1 is SNHLY and CDR2 is FYNNEI. The CDR3 sequence: CASRPTGGNNQPQHF. The DNA for the CDR3 is TGTGCCAGCAGGCCCACAGGGGGAAACAATCAGCCCCAGCATTTT.

CDR3 in amino acids: CAGLAGQGGMNTEAFF. The CDR3 nucleotides are TGTGCCGGCCTGGCAGGACAGGGGGGAATGAACACTGAAGCTTTCTTT. V is TRBV2 and J is TRBJ1-1; 10 bases are a match to TRBD1. The V and J ends lost 11 bases and 0 bases, in that order; junction bases with no gene match: 12. The V gene's germline CDR1 is SNHLY and CDR2 FYNNEI. This CDR3 region has 16 residues.